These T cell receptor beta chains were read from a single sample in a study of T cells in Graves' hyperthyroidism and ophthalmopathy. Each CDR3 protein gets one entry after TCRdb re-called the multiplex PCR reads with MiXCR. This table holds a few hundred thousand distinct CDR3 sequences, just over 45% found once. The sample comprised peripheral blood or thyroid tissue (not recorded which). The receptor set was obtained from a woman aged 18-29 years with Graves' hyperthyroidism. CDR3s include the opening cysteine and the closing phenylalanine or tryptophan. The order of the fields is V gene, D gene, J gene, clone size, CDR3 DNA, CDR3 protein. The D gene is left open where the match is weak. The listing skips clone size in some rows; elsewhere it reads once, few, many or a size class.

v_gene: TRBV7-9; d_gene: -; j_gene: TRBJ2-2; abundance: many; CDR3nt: TGTGCCAGCAGCTTAGCACATTCCACCGGGGAGCTGTTTTTT; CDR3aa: CASSLAHSTGELFF
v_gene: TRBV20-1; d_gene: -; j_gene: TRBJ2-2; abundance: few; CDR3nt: TGCAGTGCTAGAGCCCCCAGACAGGCGAACACCGGGGAGCTGTTTTTT; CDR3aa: CSARAPRQANTGELFF
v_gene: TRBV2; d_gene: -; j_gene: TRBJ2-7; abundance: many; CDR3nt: TGTGCCAGCAGTGGACGCGGCACCTACGAGCAGTACTTC; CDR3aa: CASSGRGTYEQYF
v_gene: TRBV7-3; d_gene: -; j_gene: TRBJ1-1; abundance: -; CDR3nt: TGTGCCAGCAGCCGCGACAAGGACACTGAAGCTTTCTTT; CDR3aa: CASSRDKDTEAFF
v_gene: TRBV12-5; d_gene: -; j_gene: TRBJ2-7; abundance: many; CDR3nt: TGTGCTAGTGGTTTGGGGCCGGCCTCCTACGAGCAGTACTTC; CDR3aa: CASGLGPASYEQYF
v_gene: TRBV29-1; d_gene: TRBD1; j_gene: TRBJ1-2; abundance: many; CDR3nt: TGCAGCGTTGTCGGACAGGGCACCAATGGCTACACCTTC; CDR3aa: CSVVGQGTNGYTF
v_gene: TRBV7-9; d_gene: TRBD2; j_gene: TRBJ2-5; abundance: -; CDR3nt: TGTGCCAGCAGCTCGTTAGGTGGGACTAGCGGAGTAAAAGAGACCCAGTACTTC; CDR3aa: CASSSLGGTSGVKETQYF
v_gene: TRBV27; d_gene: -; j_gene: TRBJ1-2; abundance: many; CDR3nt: TGTGCCAGCAGTTCGGCAGGTCGCTATGGCTACACCTTC; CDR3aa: CASSSAGRYGYTF
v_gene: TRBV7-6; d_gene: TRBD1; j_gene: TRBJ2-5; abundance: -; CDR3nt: TGTGCCAGCAGCATGGACAGGGATCAAGAGACCCAGTACTTC; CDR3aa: CASSMDRDQETQYF
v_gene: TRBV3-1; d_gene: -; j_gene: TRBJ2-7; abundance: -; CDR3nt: TGTGCCAGCAGCCAAGCTATGGGATACGAGCAGTACTTC; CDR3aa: CASSQAMGYEQYF
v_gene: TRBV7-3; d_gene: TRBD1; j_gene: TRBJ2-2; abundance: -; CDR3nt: TGTGCCAGCAGCTTAACGGGGGAGACAGGGGGCACCGGGGAGCTGTTTTTT; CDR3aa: CASSLTGETGGTGELFF
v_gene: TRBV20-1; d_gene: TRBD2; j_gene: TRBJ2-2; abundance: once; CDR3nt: TGCAGTGTTCAGGGGACTAGCGGAGAGACCGGGGAGCTGTTTTTT; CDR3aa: CSVQGTSGETGELFF
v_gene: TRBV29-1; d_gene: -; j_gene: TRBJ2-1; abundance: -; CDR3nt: TGCAGCGTCGAATCAGCGCCCAATGAGCAGTTCTTC; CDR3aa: CSVESAPNEQFF
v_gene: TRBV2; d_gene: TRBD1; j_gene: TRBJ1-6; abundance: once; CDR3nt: TGTGCCAGCAGCGGACAGGGGGACGATTCACCCCTCCACTTT; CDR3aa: CASSGQGDDSPLHF
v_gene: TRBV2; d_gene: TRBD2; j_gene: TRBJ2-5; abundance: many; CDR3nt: TGTGCCAGCAGTCTCCCTGCGGGAGGGGGAGAGACCCAGTACTTC; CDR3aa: CASSLPAGGGETQYF
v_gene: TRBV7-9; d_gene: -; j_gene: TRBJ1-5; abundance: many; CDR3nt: TGTGCCAGCAGCCCTCTTGAGGGTCCCAATAGCAATCAGCCCCAGCATTTT; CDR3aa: CASSPLEGPNSNQPQHF
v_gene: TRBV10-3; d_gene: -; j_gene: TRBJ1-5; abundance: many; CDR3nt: TGTGCCATCAGTGAGGGGTATAGCAATCAGCCCCAGCATTTT; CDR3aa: CAISEGYSNQPQHF
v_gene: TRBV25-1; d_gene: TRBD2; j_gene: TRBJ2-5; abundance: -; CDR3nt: TGTGCCAGCAGTTCGGGACTAGCGGGAGGCCCAGAGACCCAGTACTTC; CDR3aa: CASSSGLAGGPETQYF
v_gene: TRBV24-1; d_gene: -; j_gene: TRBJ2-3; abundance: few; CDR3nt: TGTGCCACCAGTCATACGGGAGAAGGCACAGATACGCAGTATTTT; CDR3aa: CATSHTGEGTDTQYF
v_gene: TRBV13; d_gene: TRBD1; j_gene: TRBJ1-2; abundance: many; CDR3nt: TGTGCCAGCAGCTCCCCGGGACAGGCTAACTATGGCTACACCTTC; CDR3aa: CASSSPGQANYGYTF